This is a list of T cell receptor beta chains from one sample in a study of T-cell memory formation after mild COVID-19. TCRdb fed the 5' RACE reads into MiXCR, producing one record per CDR3 protein. The sample has more than 250,000 distinct CDR3 sequences, about a sixth seen once; the top ten hold roughly 23%. The sequencing input was PBMCs or a T cell subset sorted from them (not recorded which). Source of these receptors: a man younger than 35 who had mild COVID-19 (a few samples of this study predate the infection). Cell type and time point are not known. Both conserved end residues are part of each CDR3. The D gene is left open where the match is weak. The size entry is marked missing in some rows and otherwise reads once, few, many or a size class.

abundance,d_gene,v_gene,j_gene,CDR3aa,CDR3nt
-,TRBD1,TRBV11-1,TRBJ2-5,CASSLVSQGAETQYF,TGTGCCAGCAGCTTAGTCTCCCAGGGGGCGGAGACCCAGTACTTC
many,-,TRBV28,TRBJ2-5,CASSPSPGIQETQYF,TGTGCCAGCAGTCCCTCGCCCGGGATTCAAGAGACCCAGTACTTC
few,TRBD1,TRBV10-3,TRBJ1-1,CAIRGTVNTEAFF,TGTGCCATCAGAGGGACAGTGAACACTGAAGCTTTCTTT
few,TRBD1,TRBV7-9,TRBJ2-5,CASSSQGTGIGETQYF,TGTGCCAGCAGCTCCCAGGGGACAGGTATTGGGGAGACCCAGTACTTC
few,-,TRBV28,TRBJ1-4,CASSETDLKKLFF,TGTGCCAGCAGTGAAACGGATCTAAAGAAACTGTTTTTT
few,TRBD1,TRBV9,TRBJ1-1,CASSVGTDLNTEAFF,TGTGCCAGCAGCGTGGGGACAGATCTTAACACTGAAGCTTTCTTT
many,TRBD1,TRBV5-1,TRBJ2-1,CASSQTGWVVDEQFF,TGCGCCAGCAGTCAGACAGGGTGGGTGGTCGATGAGCAGTTCTTC
many,-,TRBV6-6,TRBJ1-3,CASIQQSGNTIYF,TGTGCCAGCATCCAACAATCTGGAAACACCATATATTTT
many,TRBD1,TRBV5-1,TRBJ2-1,CASRHTGGTEQFF,TGCGCCAGCAGACACACAGGGGGCACTGAGCAGTTCTTC
few,TRBD2,TRBV5-6,TRBJ2-5,CASSSTRGGETQYF,TGTGCCAGCAGCTCTACCCGGGGGGGCGAGACCCAGTACTTC
-,-,TRBV6-1,TRBJ2-3,CASGARETDTQYF,TGTGCCAGCGGTGCCAGGGAGACAGATACGCAGTATTTT
few,TRBD1,TRBV6-2/TRBV6-3,TRBJ2-2,CASRLGQGNTGELFF,TGTGCCAGCAGACTGGGACAGGGTAATACCGGGGAGCTGTTTTTT
-,-,TRBV7-2,TRBJ2-7,CASSPWDGGLYEQYF,TGTGCCAGCAGCCCATGGGACGGCGGACTCTACGAGCAGTACTTC
-,-,TRBV5-1,TRBJ1-6,CASSLPGLNSPLHF,TGCGCCAGCAGCTTGCCGGGCCTTAATTCACCCCTCCACTTT
few,TRBD2,TRBV15,TRBJ2-7,CATSGAAGGGHEQYF,TGTGCCACCAGCGGGGCAGCGGGGGGGGGGCACGAGCAGTACTTC
many,TRBD1,TRBV11-3,TRBJ1-1,CASSLLRDSEAFF,TGTGCCAGCAGCTTACTCCGGGACAGCGAAGCTTTCTTT
many,-,TRBV19,TRBJ1-1,CASSQSVSAEAFF,TGTGCCAGTAGTCAGTCTGTGAGCGCTGAAGCTTTCTTT
few,TRBD2,TRBV5-1,TRBJ2-3,CASSYGLAGGQYF,TGCGCCAGCAGCTATGGACTAGCGGGGGGCCAGTATTTT
few,TRBD1,TRBV7-3,TRBJ2-3,CASRRGGQGGTDTQYF,TGTGCCAGCCGAAGGGGGGGACAGGGCGGCACAGATACGCAGTATTTT
-,TRBD1,TRBV6-2/TRBV6-3,TRBJ1-1,CASRLPGQGRNTEAFF,TGTGCCAGCAGACTACCGGGACAGGGGAGGAATACTGAAGCTTTCTTT
-,-,TRBV20-1,TRBJ1-1,CSASGAANTEAFF,TGCAGTGCTAGCGGGGCGGCGAACACTGAAGCTTTCTTT
-,-,TRBV7-9,TRBJ1-1,CASSSNSGDLGAFF,TGTGCCAGCAGCTCAAATTCGGGGGATTTAGGAGCTTTCTTT
-,-,TRBV10-3,TRBJ2-2,CAISVQGTDTGELFF,TGTGCCATCAGTGTCCAAGGCACGGACACCGGGGAGCTGTTTTTT
few,-,TRBV29-1,TRBJ1-1,CSVQRTTEAFF,TGCAGCGTACAGAGAACAACTGAAGCTTTCTTT
-,-,TRBV20-1,TRBJ2-1,CSARIRGRGTEQFF,TGCAGTGCTAGAATCCGAGGCAGGGGTACTGAGCAGTTCTTC
-,TRBD1,TRBV28,TRBJ1-2,CASRYRGRDGYTF,TGTGCCAGCAGGTACAGGGGGCGCGATGGCTACACCTTC
-,TRBD2,TRBV18,TRBJ2-7,CASSPPRGGEQYF,TGTGCCAGCTCACCGCCCCGGGGGGGCGAGCAGTACTTC
few,-,TRBV18,TRBJ1-4,CASSRSVATNEKLFF,TGTGCCAGCTCACGATCAGTAGCAACTAATGAAAAACTGTTTTTT
few,-,TRBV28,TRBJ1-3,CASSLPRAGNTIYF,TGTGCCAGCAGTTTGCCCCGGGCAGGAAACACCATATATTTT
-,-,TRBV29-1,TRBJ1-4,CSVEELDRNEKLFF,TGCAGCGTTGAAGAATTGGATCGGAATGAAAAACTGTTTTTT
many,TRBD1,TRBV19,TRBJ1-5,CASSPRGLGQPQHF,TGTGCCAGTAGTCCCAGGGGGCTGGGTCAGCCCCAGCATTTT
few,-,TRBV9,TRBJ1-1,CASSVGGDVEPEAFF,TGTGCCAGCAGCGTAGGTGGGGACGTCGAACCCGAAGCTTTCTTT
-,-,TRBV4-3,TRBJ1-2,CASSQVARRGNYGYTF,TGCGCCAGCAGCCAAGTTGCCCGCAGGGGTAACTATGGCTACACCTTC
-,TRBD2,TRBV12-3/TRBV12-4,TRBJ2-3,CASSIGLAGPTDTQYF,TGTGCCAGCAGTATCGGACTAGCGGGGCCCACAGATACGCAGTATTTT
-,-,TRBV7-9,TRBJ1-5,CASSLGDNQPQHF,TGTGCCAGCAGCTTAGGGGACAATCAGCCCCAGCATTTT
few,-,TRBV19,TRBJ1-5,CASSIDRRTSSAQHF,TGTGCCAGTAGTATAGACCGCCGTACCTCCTCGGCCCAGCATTTT
many,-,TRBV3-1,TRBJ2-7,CASSQGLSASYEQYF,TGTGCCAGCAGCCAAGGCCTGAGTGCGAGCTACGAGCAGTACTTC
-,TRBD1,TRBV12-3/TRBV12-4,TRBJ1-2,CASSLALGTAYGYTF,TGTGCCAGCAGTTTAGCACTTGGGACAGCATATGGCTACACCTTC
few,-,TRBV7-2,TRBJ2-6,CASSLISTGTGANVLTF,TGTGCCAGCAGCTTAATATCCACAGGGACTGGGGCCAACGTCCTGACTTTC
few,TRBD1,TRBV20-1,TRBJ2-2,CSATYRGLAGELFF,TGCAGTGCTACCTACAGGGGGCTGGCCGGGGAGCTGTTTTTT
many,-,TRBV5-1,TRBJ2-3,CASSLGRADTQYF,TGCGCCAGCAGCTTGGGGCGAGCAGATACGCAGTATTTT
few,TRBD2,TRBV20-1,TRBJ2-5,CSATGGRWETQYF,TGCAGTGCTACGGGGGGGAGGTGGGAGACCCAGTACTTC
-,-,TRBV23-1,TRBJ2-7,CASAPPGEQYF,TGCGCCAGCGCCCCCCCTGGTGAGCAGTACTTC
-,TRBD1,TRBV2,TRBJ2-3,CASLDRANTDTQYF,TGTGCCAGCCTTGACAGGGCTAACACAGATACGCAGTATTTT
-,TRBD2,TRBV7-6,TRBJ2-5,CASSQRGGLGETQYF,TGTGCCAGCAGCCAGCGGGGGGGCCTCGGGGAGACCCAGTACTTC
-,TRBD1,TRBV2,TRBJ1-5,CASSETGTPKEHF,TGTGCCAGCAGTGAGACAGGGACTCCTAAGGAGCATTTT
-,-,TRBV6-2/TRBV6-3,TRBJ1-5,CASGSGPVHQPQHF,TGTGCCAGCGGCAGTGGACCAGTGCATCAGCCCCAGCATTTT
once,-,TRBV10-2,TRBJ1-2,CASGSGGGYTF,TGCGCCAGCGGTTCCGGGGGTGGCTACACCTTC
-,TRBD2,TRBV4-1,TRBJ2-7,CASSPRGLAGAGAYEQYF,TGCGCCAGCAGCCCGCGGGGACTAGCGGGGGCCGGGGCCTACGAGCAGTACTTC
few,TRBD2,TRBV4-1,TRBJ2-2,CASSQKGRGTGELFF,TGCGCCAGCAGCCAAAAAGGGAGGGGCACCGGGGAGCTGTTTTTT
few,-,TRBV15,TRBJ2-7,CATSREKGRKSYEQYF,TGTGCCACCAGCAGAGAGAAAGGACGGAAGTCATACGAGCAGTACTTC
-,-,TRBV7-2,TRBJ2-3,CASSELWRGTQYF,TGTGCCAGCAGCGAGCTATGGAGGGGTACGCAGTATTTT
-,-,TRBV3-1,TRBJ2-5,CASSARDVSGEETQYF,TGTGCCAGCAGCGCAAGAGATGTCAGCGGTGAGGAGACCCAGTACTTC
few,TRBD2,TRBV20-1,TRBJ2-5,CSGCRRGVFQETQYF,TGCAGTGGATGTCGGCGGGGGGTATTCCAAGAGACCCAGTACTTC
few,-,TRBV29-1,TRBJ1-2,CSVPDPTGKGYTF,TGCAGCGTCCCCGATCCCACAGGGAAAGGCTACACCTTC
-,-,TRBV2,TRBJ2-5,CASRESGWPQETQYF,TGTGCCAGCAGAGAATCCGGGTGGCCCCAAGAGACCCAGTACTTC
few,-,TRBV7-7,TRBJ2-3,CASSSGNPTDTQYF,TGTGCCAGCAGCAGCGGCAACCCCACAGATACGCAGTATTTT
many,-,TRBV4-2,TRBJ2-3,CASSQVEQGEGTQYF,TGTGCCAGCAGCCAAGTTGAGCAGGGAGAAGGCACGCAGTATTTT
few,-,TRBV7-2,TRBJ2-3,CASSVGEWDTQYF,TGTGCCAGCAGCGTAGGGGAGTGGGATACGCAGTATTTT